A single sample is the source of the 17 T cell receptor beta chains below, sequenced in a study of shared clonotypes between healthy human individuals. Produced via immunoSEQ multiplex PCR; TCRdb's table is partial and in-frame only. The sample includes 800,000 to 1,200,000 clones, around three quarters of them seen just once. Sequenced: memory CD4+ T cells from PBMCs. Subset: CD45RA-negative fraction. Every receptor here comes from a man younger than 30 in good health. Some clones in this sample may be carry-over from other donors' samples.

This sequence joins TRBV7-2 and TRBJ2-3; TRBD1 or TRBD2 may be the D gene (6 bases each). This CDR3 has 15 residues. V shed 5 bases and J shed 3 bases, with 15 bases lying between them. The V gene's germline CDR1 is SGHTA and CDR2 FQGNSA. The CDR3 protein is CASSSGGGGTDTQYF. The CDR3 DNA reads as TGTGCCAGCAGCAGCGGCGGAGGGGGGACAGATACGCAGTATTTT.

The table lists this clone with a few counts. The rearrangement joins TRBV28 to TRBJ1-2; D is uncertain. Germline V lookup: CDR1 MDHEN, CDR2 SYDVKM. The V end lost 4 bases, the J end lost 6 bases, and 9 bases lay between the germline ends. CDR3 length: 12 amino acids. CDR3: CASSSPPHGYTF. The CDR3 coding sequence is TGTGCCAGCAGTTCCCCCCCGCATGGCTACACCTTC.

The chain links TRBV6-5 to TRBJ2-5, with D possibly TRBD2 on 6 matching bases. V was pared by 6 bases and J by 2 bases, with 13 bases between. From germline, CDR1 is MNHEY and CDR2 SVGAGI. The CDR3 is made up of 14 amino acids. The CDR3 DNA is TGTGCCAGCAGGCCTCCGGGAGCTCAAGAGACCCAGTACTTC. Protein product: CASRPPGAQETQYF.

This chain connects TRBV6-1 to TRBJ1-1; D not certain. CDR3 length equals 14 residues. Germline V gene lookup returns CDR1 MNHNS and CDR2 SASEGT. V dropped 8 bases and J dropped 6 bases, with 19 bases sitting between them. The CDR3 sequence is CASLRTGIGAEAFF. The CDR3 region has the DNA TGTGCCAGCCTCAGGACGGGTATAGGCGCTGAAGCTTTCTTT.

The chain combines TRBV5-6 with TRBJ1-1; 8 positions match TRBD1. The germline CDR1 and CDR2 sequences are SGHDT and YYEEEE. CDR3 length: 15 amino acids. V lost 3 bases to trimming and J lost 4 bases; unmatched junction nucleotides: 8. The CDR3 nucleotides are TGTGCCAGCAGCTCCTCGGTCACAGGGGGCACTGAAGCTTTCTTT. This encodes CASSSSVTGGTEAFF.

In its sample, this clone was seen a few times. The chain uses TRBV7-3 and TRBJ2-1; no reliable D call. The length of the CDR3 is 13 residues. Germline CDR1 reads SGHTA; CDR2 reads FQGTGA. Trimming took 2 bases from V and 7 from J, leaving 9 bases between them. DNA for the CDR3: TGTGCCAGCAGCTTATCAGCCCTTAATGAGCAGTTCTTC. Amino acids: CASSLSALNEQFF.

V gene TRBV7-2 combines with J gene TRBJ1-2, with unresolved D. V was shortened by 2 bases and J by 5 bases, with 9 bases between the two germline ends. CDR1 is SGHTA, CDR2 FQGNSA, per germline. This CDR3 has 13 residues. CDR3 region: CASSLTVGYGYTF. CDR3 coding DNA: TGTGCCAGCAGCTTAACGGTGGGGTATGGCTACACCTTC.

The chain is built from TRBV2 and TRBJ2-2, with TRBD1 as a possible D gene (6 bases). This CDR3 is 12 amino acids long. Germline lookup yields CDR1 SNHLY and CDR2 FYNNEI. V was shortened by 9 bases and J by 3 bases, with 8 bases between the two germline ends. CDR3 residues: CASTGYTGELFF. DNA of the CDR3: TGTGCCAGTACAGGGTACACCGGGGAGCTGTTTTTT. Using reference TRBV2 and TRBJ2-2 for the parts outside the CDR3, the full variable domain is EPEVTQTPSHQVTQMGQEVILRCVPISNHLYFYWYRQILGQKVEFLVSFYNNEISEKSEIFDDQFSVERPDGSNFTLKIRSTKLEDSAMYFCASTGYTGELFFGEGSRLTVL.

As to this clone: Mismatch with germline at one junction end may stem from a read error. This chain's CDR3 is CASSSITGTEDF. CDR3 DNA: TGTGCCAGCAGTTCAATAACCGGGACAGAAGACTTC. The chain recombines TRBV6-5 with TRBJ1-2; 7 positions match TRBD1. This CDR3 region has 12 residues. Germline CDR1 MNHEY, CDR2 SVGAGI.

CDR3 in amino acids: CSALKSWTKTGNTEAFF. The CDR3, as DNA: TGCAGCGCTCTCAAATCGTGGACCAAAACGGGGAACACTGAAGCTTTCTTT. J is TRBJ1-1 and V is TRBV29-1, with unresolved D. There are 17 residues in the CDR3. CDR1 and CDR2 (germline): SQVTM, ANQGSEA. The V end was cut by 7 bases, the J end by 1 base, with 25 bases between.

This chain uses TRBV28 with TRBJ1-2; TRBD1 is a possible D gene (5 bases). Per the germline V gene, CDR1 is MDHEN and CDR2 is SYDVKM. V lost 5 bases and J lost 8, with 30 bases in between. This CDR3 contains 18 residues. Here the CDR3 reads CASSPWPGKVRGSFGYTF. CDR3 nucleotide sequence: TGTGCCAGCAGTCCCTGGCCAGGGAAAGTACGGGGGAGCTTCGGCTACACCTTC.

The V gene is TRBV11-1, the J gene TRBJ1-1, with no clear D. The CDR3 runs 12 residues. The V gene lost 3 bases and the J gene lost 7 bases, with 9 bases spanning the gap. CDR1 and CDR2 from the germline V gene are SGHAT and FQDESV (reference sequence). The CDR3, as DNA: TGTGCCAGCAGCTTGAGACCCTATGAAGCTTTCTTT. Protein sequence: CASSLRPYEAFF.

This clone was seen more than once but under ten times. V gene TRBV6-6 combines with J gene TRBJ1-5, with D maybe TRBD1 (6 bases). Between the trimmed V and J ends, which lost 2 bases and 7 bases, there was a span of 9 bases. Germline loops: CDR1 MNHNY, CDR2 SVGAGI (reference sequence). The CDR3 covers 13 residues. DNA for the CDR3: TGTGCCAGCAGTTACGGGGGGCAACAGCCCCAGCATTTT. Translating gives CASSYGGQQPQHF.

In this sample, this clone turned up a few times. V is TRBV30 and J is TRBJ1-2; D is unclear. Germline-derived CDR1 and CDR2 are GTSNPN and SVGIG (reference sequence). This CDR3 region has 13 residues. Trimming cost V 2 bases and J 0 bases, with 7 bases left between them. CDR3 amino acids: CAWSNGANYGYTF. CDR3 DNA sequence: TGTGCCTGGAGTAACGGCGCTAACTATGGCTACACCTTC.

About this clone itself: This specimen includes other DNA sequences encoding the same CDR3. The chain links TRBV7-7 to TRBJ2-3, with TRBD2 matching over 9 bases. Trimming at V came to 1 base and at J to 6 bases, leaving 2 bases not matched to a gene. The CDR3 length is 14 residues. The germline V gene encodes CDR1 SSHAT and CDR2 FNYEAQ (reference sequence). CDR3 sequence (DNA): TGTGCCAGCAGCTTAGGGCTAGCGGGGGATACGCAGTATTTT. Translated, it gives CASSLGLAGDTQYF.

This clone was counted a single time. This chain links TRBV7-2 with TRBJ2-1; 10 nucleotides line up with TRBD1. The germline gives CDR1 SGHTA, CDR2 FQGNSA. The ends lost 5 bases at V and 6 bases at J; junction bases unmatched: 10. This CDR3 region has 16 residues. In DNA form, the CDR3 reads TGTGCCAGCAGCCCTTTCGCCGGGACAGGGGTCAATGAGCAGTTCTTC. Translating gives CASSPFAGTGVNEQFF.

The chain recombines TRBV27 with TRBJ1-2; unclear D gene. This CDR3 region has 17 residues. CDR1 MNHEY and CDR2 SMNVEV come from the germline V gene (reference sequence). With 0 bases removed from V and 2 bases from J, the gap between germline ends came to 16 bases. The DNA of the CDR3 is TGTGCCAGCAGTTTATCGTTCGGGGAGTTCTTAAACTATGGCTACACCTTC. Encoded protein: CASSLSFGEFLNYGYTF.